One and the same sample provided the 14 T cell receptor beta chains below, sequenced in a study of shared clonotypes between healthy human individuals. The naive CD8 subset, CD45RO-negative cells positively selected for CCR7, excluded terminally differentiated effector memory CD45RA+ cells. The data were produced by immunoSEQ multiplex PCR, yet TCRdb's version contains in-frame clones alone and is incomplete. The repertoire holds around 2.1 million clones, with 90% to 95% as singletons. The sequencing input was naive CD8+ T cells from PBMCs. These receptors were taken from a man younger than 30 in good health. Some clones in this sample may be carry-over from other donors' samples.

The chain employs TRBV7-9 and TRBJ1-3; 9 bases line up with TRBD1. This CDR3 spans 15 amino acids. Germline V gives CDR1 SEHNR, CDR2 FQNEAQ (reference sequence). Trimming took 5 bases from V and 4 from J; bases not matched to a gene: 6. This CDR3 reads CASSDDRGEGNTIYF. Written as DNA, the CDR3 is TGTGCCAGCAGCGACGACAGGGGGGAAGGAAACACCATATATTTT.

This chain joins TRBV28 and TRBJ2-7; possibly TRBD1 or TRBD2 for D (5 bases each). The CDR3 is 15 residues long. Germline CDR1 is MDHEN and CDR2 is SYDVKM. Trimming pared 2 bases from V and 1 base from J, leaving 12 bases between. The CDR3: CASSLPSEGSYEQYF. The DNA of the CDR3 is TGTGCCAGCAGTTTACCATCCGAGGGGTCCTACGAGCAGTACTTC.

Comment on this clone: The identical CDR3 is also encoded by other nucleotide sequences in the sample. J is TRBJ2-3 and V is TRBV5-1; no clear D gene. With 4 bases removed from V and 6 bases from J, the gap between germline ends came to 18 bases. Germline loops: CDR1 SGHRS, CDR2 YFSETQ. This CDR3 has 15 amino acids. The CDR3 reads CASSPRGAPTDTQYF. CDR3 nucleotide sequence: TGCGCCAGCAGCCCCCGAGGAGCCCCGACGGATACGCAGTATTTT.

The chain carries TRBV6-5 and TRBJ1-1; D gene ambiguous. In germline, CDR1 is MNHEY, CDR2 SVGAGI. With 3 bases removed from V and 3 bases from J, the gap between germline ends came to 14 bases. This CDR3 comprises 15 residues. CDR3 coding DNA: TGTGCCAGCAGTTATGGGATGGGCCGGTACACTGAAGCTTTCTTT. Translation gives CASSYGMGRYTEAFF.

The chain combines TRBV29-1 with TRBJ2-1, with 12 bases matching TRBD2. This CDR3 contains 13 residues. From germline, CDR1 is SQVTM and CDR2 ANQGSEA. The J segment lost 9 bases and the V segment lost 6 bases, leaving 6 bases of the junction unmatched. This CDR3 reads CSVLAGGPVEQFF. As DNA, the CDR3 is TGCAGCGTCCTAGCGGGAGGGCCGGTTGAGCAGTTCTTC.

The rearrangement links TRBV9 to TRBJ2-3; 8 nucleotides align to TRBD2. The trim removed 6 bases at V and 0 bases at J, leaving 6 bases unmatched. This CDR3 has 15 amino acids. Germline V gene lookup returns CDR1 SGDLS and CDR2 YYNGEE. CDR3 sequence: CASTGSGSSTDTQYF. The CDR3 nucleotides are TGTGCCAGCACCGGGAGCGGGAGCAGCACAGATACGCAGTATTTT.

The rearrangement uses TRBV15 and TRBJ2-7; D is possibly TRBD1 (6 bases). CDR1 LNHNV and CDR2 YYDKDF come from the germline V gene (reference sequence). V lost 5 bases and J 4 bases, leaving 24 bases between the germline ends. This CDR3 has 17 amino acids. DNA of the CDR3: TGTGCCACCAGCGAGTTTGGGAGAGACCCAGGGGTTTACGAGCAGTACTTC. Translation: CATSEFGRDPGVYEQYF.

This clone was seen a single time. The gene calls are TRBV27 and TRBJ1-5; D remains ambiguous. In germline, CDR1 is MNHEY, CDR2 SMNVEV (reference sequence). The CDR3 covers 16 residues. With 6 bases removed from V and 0 bases from J, the gap between germline ends came to 15 bases. The CDR3 here is CASRPGPPYSNQPQHF. The CDR3 coding sequence is TGTGCCAGCAGACCCGGGCCCCCCTATAGCAATCAGCCCCAGCATTTT.

V is TRBV30 and J is TRBJ1-2; weak D call: TRBD1 (5 bases). Germline loops: CDR1 GTSNPN, CDR2 SVGIG (reference sequence). Trimming left V 0 bases short and J 6 bases short, with 11 bases between. The CDR3 length is 13 residues. Written as DNA, the CDR3 is TGTGCCTGGAGTGTACACAGGTCTAATGGCTACACCTTC. This codes for CAWSVHRSNGYTF.

The rearrangement links TRBV27 to TRBJ2-1; 9 positions agree with TRBD2. This CDR3 is 15 amino acids long. The trim removed 6 bases at V and 0 bases at J, leaving 3 bases unmatched. CDR1 MNHEY and CDR2 SMNVEV come from the germline V gene (reference sequence). This chain's CDR3 is CASRTSGASYNEQFF. In DNA, the CDR3 is TGTGCCAGCAGGACTAGCGGAGCCTCCTACAATGAGCAGTTCTTC.

This clone has a handful of counts. The chain recombines TRBV27 with TRBJ1-2; perhaps TRBD1 as D (5 bases). This CDR3 contains 14 residues. Germline values: CDR1 MNHEY, CDR2 SMNVEV (reference sequence). V was shortened by 3 bases and J by 7 bases, with 15 bases between the two germline ends. CDR3 sequence: CASSFMGETGGYTF. The CDR3 DNA reads TGTGCCAGCAGTTTTATGGGGGAAACGGGTGGCTACACCTTC.

The V call is TRBV27, the J call TRBJ2-4; perhaps D is TRBD1 or TRBD2 (5 bases each). CDR1 and CDR2 (germline): MNHEY, SMNVEV (reference sequence). The V end was cut by 4 bases, the J end by 0 bases, with 16 bases between. The CDR3 has 17 residues. CDR3 amino acids: CASSSRDRLLAKNIQYF. The CDR3 DNA reads TGTGCCAGCAGTTCCCGTGACAGACTACTAGCCAAAAACATTCAGTACTTC.

V usage is TRBV15 and J usage is TRBJ2-3; 13 nucleotides agree with TRBD2. The CDR3 is made up of 16 amino acids. CDR1 is LNHNV and CDR2 is YYDKDF in the germline V gene (reference sequence). Germline trimming cut 1 base from V and 8 bases from J; bases unmatched to any gene: 6. CDR3 residues: CATSRGTSGSIGTQYF. The CDR3 coding sequence is TGTGCCACCAGCAGAGGGACTAGCGGGAGTATTGGTACGCAGTATTTT. The whole variable domain, remainder taken from reference TRBV15 and TRBJ2-3, is DAMVIQNPRYQVTQFGKPVTLSCSQTLNHNVMYWYQQKSSQAPKLLFHYYDKDFNNEADTPDNFQSRRPNTSFCFLDIRSPGLGDTAMYLCATSRGTSGSIGTQYFGPGTRLTVL.

The chain couples TRBV4-1 to TRBJ1-2; 7 bases match TRBD1. Germline CDR1 MGHRA, CDR2 YSYEKL. V dropped 4 bases and J dropped 3; count of bases not matched to a gene: 8. The CDR3 is 15 amino acids. CDR3 in amino acids: CASSPRGMKDYGYTF. DNA of the CDR3: TGCGCCAGCAGCCCCAGGGGGATGAAGGACTATGGCTACACCTTC.